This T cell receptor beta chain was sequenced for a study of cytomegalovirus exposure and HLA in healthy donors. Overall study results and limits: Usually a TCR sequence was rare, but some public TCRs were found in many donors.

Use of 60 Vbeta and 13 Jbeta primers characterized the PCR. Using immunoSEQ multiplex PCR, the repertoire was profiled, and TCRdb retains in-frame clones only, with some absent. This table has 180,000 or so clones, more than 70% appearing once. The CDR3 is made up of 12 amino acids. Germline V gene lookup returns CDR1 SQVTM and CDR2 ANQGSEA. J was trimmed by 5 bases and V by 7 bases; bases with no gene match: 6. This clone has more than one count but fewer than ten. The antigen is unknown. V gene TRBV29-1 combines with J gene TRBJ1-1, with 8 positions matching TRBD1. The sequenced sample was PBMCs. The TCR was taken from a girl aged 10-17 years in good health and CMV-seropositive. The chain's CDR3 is CSAGQGWTEAFF. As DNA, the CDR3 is TGCAGCGCCGGACAGGGCTGGACTGAAGCTTTCTTT.